This passage covers 19 T cell receptor beta chains from one sample sequenced in a study of cytomegalovirus exposure and HLA in healthy donors. PCR was performed using 60 Vbeta and 13 Jbeta primers. Here immunoSEQ multiplex PCR was the method, and the copy in TCRdb shows in-frame clones only, minus some. The sample records about 120,000 clones, under 90% being singletons. Sequences were obtained from PBMCs. The receptors were sampled from a young woman in good health and CMV-seronegative.

The genes are TRBV12-5 and TRBJ1-5; D is unresolved. V was clipped by 3 bases and J by 3 bases, with 15 bases between them. The CDR3 spans 16 residues. The germline CDR1 and CDR2 sequences are LGHNT and FRNRAP. CDR3 sequence: CASGLAQGKDNQPQHF. In DNA form, the CDR3 reads TGTGCTAGTGGTTTAGCGCAAGGCAAGGACAATCAGCCCCAGCATTTT.

The V gene is TRBV5-1, the J gene TRBJ2-7; 10 bases fit TRBD2. The germline gives CDR1 SGHRS, CDR2 YFSETQ. With 0 bases clipped from V and 3 bases from J, the junction kept 9 bases outside the gene matches. The CDR3 is 17 amino acids. The CDR3 region is CASSLAPTSGEIYEQYV. CDR3 bases: TGCGCCAGCAGCTTGGCCCCAACTAGCGGGGAGATCTACGAGCAGTACGTC.

The chain recombines TRBV6-1 with TRBJ2-2; D uncertain. The CDR3 has 15 amino acids. Germline lookup yields CDR1 MNHNS and CDR2 SASEGT. V was trimmed by 5 bases and J by 8 bases, leaving 18 bases between them. The CDR3 is CASSLLFTGSGELFF. CDR3 bases: TGTGCCAGCAGTCTTTTGTTTACCGGTTCGGGGGAGCTGTTTTTT.

This clone has just a few counts. The chain uses TRBV5-1 and TRBJ1-1; D possibly corresponds to TRBD1 (6 bases). V lost 5 bases, J lost 0 bases, and 11 bases lay in between. This CDR3 has 14 residues. Germline loops: CDR1 SGHRS, CDR2 YFSETQ. CDR3 in DNA: TGCGCCAGCAGTTTTACAGGGATGAACACTGAAGCTTTCTTT. Translation: CASSFTGMNTEAFF.

The chain combines TRBV5-4 with TRBJ1-2; TRBD1 matches 12 bases. The CDR3 is made up of 16 amino acids. With 3 bases clipped from V and 4 bases from J, the junction kept 7 bases outside the gene matches. Germline assignment: CDR1 SGHNT and CDR2 YYREEE (reference sequence). CDR3 nucleotide sequence: TGTGCCAGCAGCTCAGAGGGGACAGGGGGCTTCTATGGCTACACCTTC. Translated, it gives CASSSEGTGGFYGYTF.

This chain connects TRBV2 to TRBJ1-4; 11 nucleotides align to TRBD1. Per germline, CDR1 SNHLY and CDR2 FYNNEI. With 7 bases clipped from V and 7 bases from J, the junction kept 11 bases outside the gene matches. This CDR3 has 16 amino acids. The CDR3 coding sequence is TGTGCCAGCAAACCCCCAGGACAGGGGGCTCGTGAAAAACTGTTTTTT. Protein: CASKPPGQGAREKLFF. The variable domain in full, completed from reference TRBV2 and TRBJ1-4, reads EPEVTQTPSHQVTQMGQEVILRCVPISNHLYFYWYRQILGQKVEFLVSFYNNEISEKSEIFDDQFSVERPDGSNFTLKIRSTKLEDSAMYFCASKPPGQGAREKLFFGSGTQLSVL.

The gene calls are TRBV29-1 and TRBJ1-2, with 7 bases that match TRBD1. Germline CDR1 SQVTM, CDR2 ANQGSEA. The J segment lost 2 bases and the V segment lost 4 bases, leaving 16 bases of the junction unmatched. CDR3 length: 17 residues. The CDR3 reads CSVGRDSALLPNYGYTF. The DNA for the CDR3 is TGCAGCGTTGGCCGGGACAGCGCCCTTTTACCAAACTATGGCTACACCTTC.

The chain joins TRBV5-6 to TRBJ1-5, with TRBD1 as a possible D gene (5 bases). Germline CDR1 is SGHDT and CDR2 is YYEEEE. This CDR3 spans 14 amino acids. Deletions cut 1 base from V and 5 bases from J, with 10 bases between. For the CDR3, the DNA is TGTGCCAGCAGCTTGTCTCCGGGGGATCAGCCCCAGCATTTT. This sequence encodes CASSLSPGDQPQHF.

This clone has just a few counts. The chain has TRBV6-5 and TRBJ1-2; D unresolved. CDR3 length: 13 amino acids. The ends were cut back, 0 bases at V and 6 bases at J, with 8 bases in the middle. The germline CDR1 and CDR2 sequences are MNHEY and SVGAGI. Here the CDR3 reads CASSYSRGNGYTF. CDR3 sequence (DNA): TGTGCCAGCAGTTACTCACGGGGTAATGGCTACACCTTC.

The chain combines TRBV27 with TRBJ1-1; D might be TRBD1 (5 bases). The germline CDR1 and CDR2 sequences are MNHEY and SMNVEV (reference sequence). Trimming shortened V by 2 bases and J by 10 bases, and 17 bases separated the two germline ends. This CDR3 has 14 residues. CDR3 region: CASSLNPGGGTAFF. DNA for the CDR3: TGTGCCAGCAGTTTAAACCCGGGGGGGGGAACAGCTTTCTTT.

This rearrangement joins TRBV6-6 to TRBJ1-3, with 9 bases fitting TRBD1. V shed 1 base, J shed 4 bases, and the junction held 5 bases outside the gene matches. This CDR3 has 16 residues. Germline V lookup: CDR1 MNHNY, CDR2 SVGAGI (reference sequence). The CDR3 DNA follows: TGTGCCAGCAGTTACTTGGGACAGGGTGCCGGAAACACCATATATTTT. It translates to CASSYLGQGAGNTIYF.

V and J are TRBV7-2 and TRBJ2-7; D is ambiguous. The V end lost 0 bases, the J end lost 3 bases, and 12 bases lay between the germline ends. Germline V gene data show CDR1 as SGHTA and CDR2 as FQGNSA. The CDR3 has 15 amino acids. The CDR3: CASSLALDGYYEQYV. CDR3 nucleotides: TGTGCCAGCAGCTTAGCCCTCGACGGGTACTACGAGCAGTACGTC.

The genes are TRBV28 and TRBJ2-1; D gene uncertain. The germline V gene encodes CDR1 MDHEN and CDR2 SYDVKM. The CDR3 consists of 14 residues. V was cut by 9 bases and J by 1 base, with 13 bases left in between. Written as DNA, the CDR3 is TGTGCCAGTCAAAATCCAGAATCCTACAATGAGCAGTTCTTC. It specifies CASQNPESYNEQFF.

This sequence joins TRBV27 and TRBJ1-2; the D is unclear. In germline, CDR1 is MNHEY, CDR2 SMNVEV (reference sequence). V lost 8 bases and J lost 5, with 15 bases in between. The CDR3 is 13 amino acids. In nucleotides, the CDR3 is TGTGCCAGCTCACGTGTCAGTACATATGGCTACACCTTC. As protein: CASSRVSTYGYTF.

This clone has just a few counts. The chain links TRBV2 to TRBJ2-5; D remains unclear. CDR3 size: 14 residues. Germline lookup yields CDR1 SNHLY and CDR2 FYNNEI. Trimming shortened V by 2 bases and J by 1 base, and 8 bases separated the two germline ends. The CDR3 here is CASSEWHSQETQYF. DNA of the CDR3: TGTGCCAGCAGTGAATGGCACAGCCAAGAGACCCAGTACTTC.

V gene TRBV29-1 combines with J gene TRBJ1-5, with 8 bases matching TRBD1. V lost 6 bases, J lost 1 base, and 2 bases stayed unmatched. This CDR3 has 13 amino acids. Germline V lookup: CDR1 SQVTM, CDR2 ANQGSEA. The CDR3 nucleotides read TGCAGCGTCCGGACAGGGAGCAATCAGCCCCAGCATTTT. This codes for CSVRTGSNQPQHF.

J is TRBJ2-7 and V is TRBV7-8, with 9 bases matching TRBD1. CDR1 SGHVS and CDR2 FQNEAQ come from the germline V gene. This CDR3 has 15 residues. V shed 8 bases and J 4 bases; nucleotides not matched to a gene: 12. This CDR3 reads CASRSGQGFLYEQYF. Written as DNA, the CDR3 is TGTGCCAGCCGTTCGGGACAGGGATTCCTTTACGAGCAGTACTTC.

The V gene is TRBV9, the J gene TRBJ1-4; D is unresolved. Germline V lookup: CDR1 SGDLS, CDR2 YYNGEE. This CDR3 region has 13 residues. The ends were cut back, 0 bases at V and 4 bases at J, with 4 bases in the middle. The CDR3 region is CASSVGLNEKLFF. In DNA form, the CDR3 reads TGTGCCAGCAGCGTAGGGCTTAATGAAAAACTGTTTTTT.

The chain is built from TRBV10-3 and TRBJ1-1; 8 bases fit TRBD1. Germline-derived CDR1 and CDR2 are ENHRY and SYGVKD. The CDR3 is 13 amino acids. Trimming at V came to 9 bases and at J to 8 bases, leaving 11 bases not matched to a gene. The CDR3 loop reads CAIRSGTGPEAFF. The CDR3 DNA is TGTGCCATACGAAGCGGGACAGGACCAGAAGCTTTCTTT.